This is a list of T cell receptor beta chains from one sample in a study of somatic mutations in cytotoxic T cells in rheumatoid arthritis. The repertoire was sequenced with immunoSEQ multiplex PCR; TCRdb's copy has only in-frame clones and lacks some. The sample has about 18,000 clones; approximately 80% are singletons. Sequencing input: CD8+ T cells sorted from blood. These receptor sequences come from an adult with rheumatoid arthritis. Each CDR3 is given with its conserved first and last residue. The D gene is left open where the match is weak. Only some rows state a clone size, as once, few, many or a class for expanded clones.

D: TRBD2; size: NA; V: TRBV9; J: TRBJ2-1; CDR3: CASSVMPAGGENEQFF; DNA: TGTGCCAGCAGCGTAATGCCAGCGGGGGGTGAAAATGAGCAGTTCTTC
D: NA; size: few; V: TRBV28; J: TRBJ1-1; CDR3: CASSPPQGVTEAFF; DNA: TGTGCCAGCAGCCCTCCACAGGGCGTCACTGAAGCTTTCTTT
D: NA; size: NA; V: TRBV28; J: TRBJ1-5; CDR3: CASSPIPNQPQHF; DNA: TGTGCCAGCAGTCCGATTCCTAATCAGCCCCAGCATTTT
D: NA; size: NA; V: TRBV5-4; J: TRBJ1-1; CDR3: CASSLAAPGEAFF; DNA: TGTGCCAGCAGCTTGGCGGCCCCGGGTGAAGCTTTCTTT
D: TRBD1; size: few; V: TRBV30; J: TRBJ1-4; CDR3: CAWSWGTGEEKLFF; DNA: TGTGCCTGGAGCTGGGGGACAGGGGAAGAAAAACTGTTTTTT
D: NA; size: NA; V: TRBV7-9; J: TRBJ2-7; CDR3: CASSFDRSTYEQYF; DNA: TGTGCCAGCAGCTTCGACAGGTCCACCTACGAGCAGTACTTC
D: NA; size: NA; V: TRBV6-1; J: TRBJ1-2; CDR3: CASSERGLYYGYTF; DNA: TGTGCCAGCAGTGAAAGAGGGTTGTACTATGGCTACACCTTC
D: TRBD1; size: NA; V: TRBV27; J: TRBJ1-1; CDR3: CASSITGVGTEAFF; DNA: TGTGCCAGCAGTATCACAGGGGTGGGCACTGAAGCTTTCTTT
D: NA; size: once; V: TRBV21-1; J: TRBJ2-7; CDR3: CASSKGERGGDWSYEQYF; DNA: TGTGCCAGCAGCAAAGGGGAGCGGGGGGGCGATTGGTCCTACGAGCAGTACTTC
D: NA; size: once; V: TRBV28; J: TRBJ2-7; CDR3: CASSFGGLALGEQYF; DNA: TGTGCCAGCAGTTTTGGGGGATTGGCTTTAGGCGAGCAGTACTTC
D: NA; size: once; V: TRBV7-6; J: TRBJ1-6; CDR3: CASSDQATGSYNSPLHF; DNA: TGTGCCAGCAGCGACCAAGCTACAGGTTCCTATAATTCACCCCTCCACTTT
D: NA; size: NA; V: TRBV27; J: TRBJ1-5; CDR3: CASSRFGLTNQPQHF; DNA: TGTGCCAGCAGTCGATTCGGACTGACGAATCAGCCCCAGCATTTT
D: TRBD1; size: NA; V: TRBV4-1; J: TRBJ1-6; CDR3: CASSQVLSRGQGRSPLHF; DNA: TGCGCCAGCAGCCAAGTACTGTCCCGAGGACAGGGACGGTCACCCCTCCACTTT
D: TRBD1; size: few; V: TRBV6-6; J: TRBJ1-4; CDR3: CASSPGQGESEKLFF; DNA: TGTGCCAGCAGCCCGGGACAGGGCGAAAGCGAAAAACTGTTTTTT
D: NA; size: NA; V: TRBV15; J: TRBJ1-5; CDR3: CATSRAEEADQPQHF; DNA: TGTGCCACCAGCAGAGCGGAGGAGGCAGATCAGCCCCAGCATTTT
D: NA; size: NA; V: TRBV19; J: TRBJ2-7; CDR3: CASSVGGDSYEQYF; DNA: TGTGCCAGTAGTGTTGGCGGAGACAGTTACGAGCAGTACTTC
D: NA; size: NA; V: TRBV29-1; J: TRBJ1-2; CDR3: CSVQAVGYGYTF; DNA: TGCAGCGTCCAGGCTGTGGGCTATGGCTACACCTTC
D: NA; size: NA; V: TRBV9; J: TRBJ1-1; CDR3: CASSVRSMNTEAFF; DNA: TGTGCCAGCAGCGTACGATCTATGAACACTGAAGCTTTCTTT
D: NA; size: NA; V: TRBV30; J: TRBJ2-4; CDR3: CAWGAEKNIQYF; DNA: TGTGCCTGGGGGGCCGAGAAAAACATTCAGTACTTC
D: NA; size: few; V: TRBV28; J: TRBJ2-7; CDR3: CASRRGTEQYF; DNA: TGTGCCAGCAGGAGGGGAACCGAGCAGTACTTC
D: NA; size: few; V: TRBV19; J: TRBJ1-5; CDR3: CASSAHENQPQHF; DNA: TGTGCCAGTAGTGCCCACGAAAATCAGCCCCAGCATTTT
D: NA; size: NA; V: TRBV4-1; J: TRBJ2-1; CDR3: CASSSGRPLNEQFF; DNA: TGCGCCAGCAGCAGCGGGCGGCCCCTCAATGAGCAGTTCTTC
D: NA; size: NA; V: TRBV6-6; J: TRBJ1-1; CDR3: CASSYSLQEMNTEAFF; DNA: TGTGCCAGCAGTTACTCGCTGCAGGAAATGAACACTGAAGCTTTCTTT
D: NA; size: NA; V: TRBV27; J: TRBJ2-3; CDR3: CASRGENTDTQYF; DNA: TGTGCCAGCAGAGGGGAGAACACAGATACGCAGTATTTT
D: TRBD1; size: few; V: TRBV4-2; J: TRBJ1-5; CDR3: CASSSEQGAAQPQHF; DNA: TGTGCCAGCAGCTCAGAACAGGGGGCTGCTCAGCCCCAGCATTTT
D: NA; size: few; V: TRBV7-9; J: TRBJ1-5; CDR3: CASSLGGQPQHF; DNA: TGTGCCAGCAGCTTAGGAGGTCAGCCCCAGCATTTT
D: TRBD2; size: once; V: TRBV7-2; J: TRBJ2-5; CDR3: CASSDTGTRGETQYF; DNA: TGTGCCAGCAGCGACACCGGGACTAGAGGAGAGACCCAGTACTTC
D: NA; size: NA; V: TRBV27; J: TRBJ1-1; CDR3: CASSLSVGTEAFF; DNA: TGTGCCAGCAGTTTAAGTGTAGGCACTGAAGCTTTCTTT
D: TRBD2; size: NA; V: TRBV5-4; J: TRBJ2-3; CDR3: CASTPGLAGGPEDTQYF; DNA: TGTGCCAGCACCCCCGGACTAGCGGGGGGGCCGGAAGATACGCAGTATTTT
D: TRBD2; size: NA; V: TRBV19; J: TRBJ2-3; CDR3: CASTPATSGGTDTQYF; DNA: TGTGCCAGTACACCGGCTACTAGCGGGGGGACAGATACGCAGTATTTT
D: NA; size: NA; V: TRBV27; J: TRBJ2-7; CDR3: CASSPSTLYEQYF; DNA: TGTGCCAGCAGCCCTTCTACCCTCTACGAGCAGTACTTC
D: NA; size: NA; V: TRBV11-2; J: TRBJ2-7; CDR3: CASSFGQPYEQYF; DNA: TGTGCCAGCAGCTTCGGACAGCCCTACGAGCAGTACTTC
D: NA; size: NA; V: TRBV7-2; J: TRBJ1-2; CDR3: CASSLEARAGPVNYGYTF; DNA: TGTGCCAGCAGCTTAGAAGCTCGGGCGGGGCCGGTTAACTATGGCTACACCTTC
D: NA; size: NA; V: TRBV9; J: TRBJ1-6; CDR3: CASSMEDNSPLHF; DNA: TGTGCCAGCTCGATGGAAGATAATTCACCCCTCCACTTT